This T cell receptor (beta chain) came from a study of cytomegalovirus exposure and HLA in healthy donors. Libraries were prepared by immunoSEQ multiplex PCR; TCRdb keeps only in-frame clonotypes and omits some of them. The data hold 90,000 to 100,000 clones, with around 93% observed a single time. Remarks on this clone: The antigen is not known.

Study-level findings and limits: The listing of 150 to 200 TCR beta chains classed them as cytomegalovirus-associated. A few chains tied to CMV proved CMV antigen-specific in vitro. The tendency of first-cohort TCR clusters to co-occur in the 120 validation repertoires was the finding of a later analysis.

CDR1 and CDR2 (germline): GTSNPN, SVGIG (reference sequence). This CDR3 is 14 amino acids long. V gave up 3 bases and J gave up 6 bases; unmatched junction bases: 10. The origin of this receptor is a woman aged 25-40 years in good health and CMV-seropositive. Sequencing was carried out using PBMCs. The J gene is TRBJ2-7, the V gene TRBV30; the match to TRBD2 covers 8 bases. The CDR3 sequence: CAWSGGAGRGEQYF. The CDR3 nucleotides read TGTGCCTGGAGCGGGGGGGCCGGGCGAGGCGAGCAGTACTTC.